A selection of T cell receptor beta chains follows, all from one sample in a study of regulatory T cells in long-lasting Graves disease. TCRdb fed the multiplex PCR reads into MiXCR, producing one record per CDR3 protein. In the table there are 350,000 to 450,000 distinct CDR3 sequences, about 15% of which are singletons. These data were likewise used in another study, on T cells in Graves' hyperthyroidism and ophthalmopathy.

The specimen comprised peripheral blood mononuclear cells (PBMCs), sampled at new diagnosis, from a patient treated with antithyroid drugs. The receptors here all came from a woman between 35 and 50 years old with Graves disease. The CDR3 runs from the conserved cysteine through the conserved F or W. D genes are given only for firm matches. Where a row states a size, it is once, few, many or the class of an expanded clone; other rows omit it.

CATSRPGLAKDNEQFF	TGTGCCACCAGCAGGCCGGGACTAGCGAAGGACAATGAGCAGTTCTTC	few	TRBD2	TRBV15	TRBJ2-1
CASSFRGTSGIVLQETQYF	TGTGCCAGCAGTTTCCGGGGGACTAGCGGGATCGTATTGCAAGAGACCCAGTACTTC	NA	TRBD2	TRBV12-3/TRBV12-4	TRBJ2-5
CSARDRQATTLNTEAFF	TGCAGTGCTAGAGATCGGCAGGCGACAACCCTGAACACTGAAGCTTTCTTT	many	NA	TRBV20-1	TRBJ1-1
CASSLWGVNEQYF	TGTGCCAGCAGTTTATGGGGGGTGAACGAGCAGTACTTC	many	NA	TRBV28	TRBJ2-7
CASSSGLASNEQFF	TGTGCCAGCAGCTCAGGACTAGCGTCAAATGAGCAGTTCTTC	many	TRBD2	TRBV9	TRBJ2-1
CASSQDKGNGYTF	TGTGCCAGCAGTCAGGACAAGGGAAATGGCTACACCTTC	many	NA	TRBV12-3/TRBV12-4	TRBJ1-2
CASSPGQGAVRNQPQHF	TGTGCCAGCTCACCTGGACAGGGTGCCGTGCGCAATCAGCCCCAGCATTTT	few	TRBD1	TRBV18	TRBJ1-5
CASSTWTGPKVTNTEAFF	TGTGCCAGTAGTACCTGGACAGGGCCCAAAGTAACGAACACTGAAGCTTTCTTT	many	TRBD1	TRBV19	TRBJ1-1
CASSPGLADQFANTGELFF	TGCGCCAGCAGTCCGGGACTAGCGGACCAGTTCGCGAACACCGGGGAGCTGTTTTTT	NA	TRBD2	TRBV6-1	TRBJ2-2
CASNSRGLRGYTF	TGTGCCAGCAACAGCCGAGGATTGCGCGGCTACACCTTC	NA	NA	TRBV6-1	TRBJ1-2
CASSLGHRGTLSYEQYF	TGTGCCAGCAGCTTAGGCCACAGGGGTACGTTATCCTACGAGCAGTACTTC	many	TRBD1	TRBV11-2	TRBJ2-7
CASRGAGLFGYTF	TGTGCCAGCAGGGGAGCGGGTCTTTTTGGCTACACCTTC	NA	NA	TRBV7-2	TRBJ1-2
CASRAQGKYNEQFF	TGTGCCAGCAGAGCACAGGGAAAATACAATGAGCAGTTCTTC	many	NA	TRBV27	TRBJ2-1
CSVEDGGFYQETQYF	TGCAGCGTTGAAGATGGCGGTTTCTACCAAGAGACCCAGTACTTC	NA	NA	TRBV29-1	TRBJ2-5
CASSFNWNTGELFF	TGTGCCAGCAGCTTCAACTGGAACACCGGGGAGCTGTTTTTT	many	NA	TRBV7-2	TRBJ2-2
CASSSDRFGLDNEQFF	TGTGCCAGCAGCTCGGACAGGTTCGGCTTGGACAATGAGCAGTTCTTC	many	TRBD1	TRBV11-2	TRBJ2-1
CASSLSLGLTISDEQFF	TGTGCCAGCAGCTTATCTCTGGGACTCACCATCTCGGATGAGCAGTTCTTC	NA	NA	TRBV13	TRBJ2-1
CASSLSGLAGIGSITDTQYF	TGTGCCAGCAGCCTTTCGGGACTAGCGGGAATAGGGTCTATCACAGATACGCAGTATTTT	many	TRBD2	TRBV3-1	TRBJ2-3
CASSPKGYSYNEQFF	TGCGCCAGCAGCCCCAAGGGGTACTCCTACAATGAGCAGTTCTTC	NA	NA	TRBV4-1	TRBJ2-1
CASSLGGRSTNEKLFF	TGTGCCAGCAGCTTAGGCGGGAGGTCTACTAATGAAAAACTGTTTTTT	NA	NA	TRBV11-2	TRBJ1-4
CASRMGGLYQETQYF	TGTGCCAGCAGGATGGGGGGATTGTACCAAGAGACCCAGTACTTC	many	NA	TRBV28	TRBJ2-5
CSARGAVNTEAFF	TGCAGTGCTAGAGGGGCCGTGAACACTGAAGCTTTCTTT	many	NA	TRBV20-1	TRBJ1-1
CASSHWEGYSTDTQYF	TGTGCCAGCAGCCATTGGGAGGGTTATAGCACAGATACGCAGTATTTT	many	TRBD2	TRBV7-2	TRBJ2-3
CASSQAGLPGGDTQYF	TGTGCCAGCAGCCAGGCCGGGCTCCCGGGGGGAGATACGCAGTATTTT	few	TRBD2	TRBV4-2	TRBJ2-3
CASIEGRSFSNQPQHF	TGCGCCAGCATCGAGGGCAGGTCCTTTAGCAATCAGCCCCAGCATTTT	NA	NA	TRBV5-1	TRBJ1-5
CASRGQDFSYEQYF	TGCGCCAGCAGGGGACAGGACTTCTCCTACGAGCAGTACTTC	few	TRBD1	TRBV4-1	TRBJ2-7
CASSRGEGTRGYEQYF	TGTGCCAGCAGTCGGGGGGAAGGGACGAGGGGCTACGAGCAGTACTTC	few	TRBD2	TRBV6-1	TRBJ2-7
CASSPGGGNTIYF	TGTGCCAGCAGTCCAGGGGGGGGAAACACCATATATTTT	many	TRBD1	TRBV12-3/TRBV12-4	TRBJ1-3
CASSDRVGDEQFF	TGTGCCAGCAGCGACAGGGTCGGGGATGAGCAGTTCTTC	few	TRBD1	TRBV7-6	TRBJ2-1
CASSLFLYSNQPQHF	TGTGCCAGCAGTTTATTCCTTTATAGCAATCAGCCCCAGCATTTT	few	NA	TRBV28	TRBJ1-5
CASSRTGGGNSPLHF	TGTGCCAGCAGTCGAACAGGGGGCGGTAATTCACCCCTCCACTTT	many	TRBD1	TRBV28	TRBJ1-6
CASSLRQVNSPFHF	TGTGCCAGCAGCTTGAGACAGGTCAATTCACCCTTCCACTTT	NA	NA	TRBV7-9	TRBJ1-6
CASSSNPGSYEQYF	TGTGCCAGCAGCTCCAATCCCGGGAGCTACGAGCAGTACTTC	many	NA	TRBV7-8	TRBJ2-7
CASSLAGGRAFF	TGTGCCAGCAGTTTGGCCGGGGGGCGAGCTTTCTTT	few	NA	TRBV6-2/TRBV6-3	TRBJ1-1
CASSIPTGGYTEAFF	TGTGCCAGCAGCATCCCGACAGGGGGGTACACTGAAGCTTTCTTT	many	TRBD1	TRBV28	TRBJ1-1
CATMETDTQYF	TGTGCCACCATGGAGACAGATACGCAGTATTTT	many	NA	TRBV24-1	TRBJ2-3
CASSSRDGLNEQYF	TGTGCCAGCAGTTCCCGGGACGGGTTGAACGAGCAGTACTTC	many	NA	TRBV12-3/TRBV12-4	TRBJ2-7
CASSFLGGNTEAFF	TGTGCCAGCAGCTTCTTGGGCGGGAACACTGAAGCTTTCTTT	NA	NA	TRBV5-5	TRBJ1-1
CASSPSVGSYNSPLHF	TGTGCCAGCTCACCATCAGTCGGGTCCTATAATTCACCCCTCCACTTT	NA	NA	TRBV18	TRBJ1-6
CSAPGLGTGELFF	TGCAGTGCCCCTGGGTTGGGCACCGGGGAGCTGTTTTTT	many	NA	TRBV20-1	TRBJ2-2